This T cell receptor beta chain was retrieved from a study of CD8 T cells in ankylosing spondylitis. This clonotype was found many times. Its antigen is not identified. Construction of TCR beta libraries was performed using quantitative 5'-RACE with molecular barcodes. TCRdb itself ran the 5' RACE reads through MiXCR, one entry per CDR3 protein. The sample has 200,000 to 250,000 distinct CDR3 sequences, around 6.6% seen once; the top ten hold 12% to 15%. In germline, CDR1 is SGHDT, CDR2 YYEEEE. The length of the CDR3 is 13 residues. V shed 1 base and J shed 6 bases, with 8 bases lying between them. Study-level findings and limits: Earlier work had already found some motif variants in reactive arthritis synovial fluid and blood. Seemingly distinctive of ankylosing spondylitis blood was a TCR beta motif formed by eight highly homologous variants. Peripheral blood held disease-linked clones only at relatively low frequency, and these were CD8+.

The V and J genes are TRBV5-6 and TRBJ1-5; possible D gene TRBD1, 6 bases. This receptor was identified in a male donor with ankylosing spondylitis. The specimen was blood, either unsorted or a sorted T cell fraction (not recorded which). CDR3: CASSLSGVQPQHF. CDR3 in DNA: TGTGCCAGCAGCTTGTCAGGGGTTCAGCCCCAGCATTTT. The full variable domain, with the rest looked up from reference TRBV5-6 and TRBJ1-5, is DAGVTQSPTHLIKTRGQQVTLRCSPKSGHDTVSWYQQALGQGPQFIFQYYEEEERQRGNFPDRFSGHQFPNYSSELNVNALLLGDSALYLCASSLSGVQPQHFGDGTRLSIL.